These 14 T cell receptor beta chains came from one sample sequenced in a study of blood T cells in healthy people across ages. Using a J-beta primer mix together with a sample-barcoded 5' primer, a second PCR was run for roughly 7 to 11 cycles. MiXCR, applied by TCRdb to the 5' RACE reads, yields one record per CDR3 protein. Of about 930,000 distinct CDR3 sequences listed, approximately 32% were seen once; the top ten hold roughly 10%. These data were also reused for a study on T cells of mothers and their children.

The sample taken for sequencing was blood. The source of these receptors is a woman between 40 and 55 years old in good health.

There are many counts of this clonotype. The chain couples TRBV5-1 to TRBJ1-1; possibly TRBD1 for D (5 bases). In germline, CDR1 is SGHRS, CDR2 YFSETQ. The CDR3 is 19 amino acids. The V end lost 0 bases, the J end lost 2 bases, and 23 bases lay between the germline ends. The CDR3: CASSLVGDPRQGDNTEAFF. DNA of the CDR3: TGCGCCAGCAGCTTGGTGGGGGATCCGCGGCAGGGAGACAACACTGAAGCTTTCTTT.

The V gene is TRBV12-3 or TRBV12-4, the J gene TRBJ1-6, with TRBD1 as a possible D gene (5 bases). The germline V and J ends were trimmed by 3 bases and 9 bases, with 15 bases remaining between them. CDR3 length: 15 amino acids. The CDR3 protein is CASSFGTAGGSPLHF. The CDR3 region has the DNA TGTGCCAGCAGTTTCGGGACGGCGGGGGGTTCACCCCTCCACTTT.

This clonotype has a count of ten or more. V gene TRBV20-1 combines with J gene TRBJ2-7, with 7 bases matching TRBD1. Germline values: CDR1 DFQATT, CDR2 SNEGSKA (reference sequence). Losses at the gene ends were 4 bases for V and 2 bases for J; bases not matched to a gene: 5. This CDR3 region has 13 residues. DNA for the CDR3: TGCAGTGCTACGGGACAGTCTACCTACGAGCAGTACTTC. Its protein product is CSATGQSTYEQYF.

CDR3 in amino acids: CSAPLTGNTEAFF. The CDR3 nucleotides are TGCAGTGCCCCCTTGACAGGGAACACTGAAGCTTTCTTT. V is TRBV20-1 and J is TRBJ1-1; perhaps TRBD1 as D (6 bases). Trimming removed 6 bases from V and 1 base from J, with 12 bases in between. The CDR3 totals 13 residues. Germline-derived CDR1 and CDR2 are DFQATT and SNEGSKA (reference sequence).

The J gene is TRBJ1-2, the V gene TRBV4-2; D is uncertain. The CDR3 runs 19 residues. Trimming removed 1 base from V and 0 bases from J, with 21 bases in between. Germline V lookup: CDR1 LGHNA, CDR2 YNFKEQ. The DNA for the CDR3 is TGTGCCAGCAGCCAAGTACGGAGCCAAACCAAAACCTCTAACTATGGCTACACCTTC. It specifies CASSQVRSQTKTSNYGYTF.

This rearrangement joins TRBV6-5 to TRBJ1-6; the D gene is possibly TRBD1 (5 bases). CDR1 and CDR2 (germline): MNHEY, SVGAGI. This CDR3 is 15 amino acids long. V shed 6 bases and J shed 10 bases, with 19 bases lying between them. CDR3 amino acids: CASRPDSTGTSPLHF. In nucleotides, the CDR3 is TGTGCCAGCAGGCCAGACAGCACGGGCACCTCACCCCTCCACTTT.

This clonotype was seen many times. This chain connects TRBV7-3 to TRBJ1-1; D is ambiguous. CDR1 and CDR2 (germline): SGHTA, FQGTGA. This CDR3 spans 14 amino acids. V shed 0 bases and J shed 5 bases, with 10 bases lying between them. CDR3 in DNA: TGTGCCAGCAGCTTAACGGGTCAAGGAACTGAAGCTTTCTTT. Its protein product is CASSLTGQGTEAFF. Full variable domain (rest looked up from reference TRBV7-3 and TRBJ1-1): GAGVSQTPSNKVTEKGKYVELRCDPISGHTALYWYRQSLGQGPEFLIYFQGTGAADDSGLPNDRFFAVRPEGSVSTLKIQRTERGDSAVYLCASSLTGQGTEAFFGQGTRLTVV.

The chain has TRBV4-1 and TRBJ2-1, with a tentative D call TRBD2 (6 bases). CDR1 is MGHRA, CDR2 YSYEKL, per germline. The CDR3 contains 17 residues. Deletions cut 0 bases from V and 0 bases from J, with 12 bases between. CDR3 in DNA: TGCGCCAGCAGCCAAGATCTTCGCGGGGACTCCTACAATGAGCAGTTCTTC. Translating gives CASSQDLRGDSYNEQFF.

The chain has TRBV7-2 and TRBJ2-5; D is perhaps TRBD1 (5 bases). This CDR3 spans 16 amino acids. Germline assignment: CDR1 SGHTA and CDR2 FQGNSA. Trimming pared 1 base from V and 2 bases from J, leaving 14 bases between. DNA of the CDR3: TGTGCCAGCAGCTTAGTGACGTGGACACGACAAGAGACCCAGTACTTC. Amino acids: CASSLVTWTRQETQYF.

The V call is TRBV3-1, the J call TRBJ2-7; D may be TRBD1 (6 bases). The V gene lost 1 base and the J gene lost 6 bases, with 13 bases spanning the gap. Per germline, CDR1 LGHDT and CDR2 YNNKEL (reference sequence). The CDR3 contains 14 residues. The CDR3 loop reads CASSQAGQGSEQYF. DNA of the CDR3: TGTGCCAGCAGCCAAGCCGGGCAGGGGAGCGAGCAGTACTTC.

The chain combines TRBV15 with TRBJ2-7; perhaps TRBD1 as D (5 bases). This CDR3 is built from 15 residues. Trimming took 0 bases from V and 0 from J, leaving 9 bases between them. Per the germline V gene, CDR1 is LNHNV and CDR2 is YYDKDF (reference sequence). CDR3 DNA sequence: TGTGCCACCAGCAGAGATATGACAGACTCCTACGAGCAGTACTTC. It translates to CATSRDMTDSYEQYF.

This clonotype was counted at least ten times. The gene calls are TRBV20-1 and TRBJ2-1; the match to TRBD2 covers 9 bases. The CDR3 length is 13 residues. Germline CDR1 is DFQATT and CDR2 is SNEGSKA (reference sequence). Trimming took 6 bases from V and 3 from J; bases not matched to a gene: 3. The CDR3 DNA follows: TGCAGTGCACTGACTAGCGGCTACAATGAGCAGTTCTTC. Amino acids: CSALTSGYNEQFF.

In nucleotides, the CDR3 is TGTGCCAGCAGATGGGACGGGGGGAAAGGCTACACCTTC. Its protein is CASRWDGGKGYTF. This rearrangement joins TRBV7-9 to TRBJ1-2; D is perhaps TRBD1 (5 bases). CDR1 is SEHNR and CDR2 is FQNEAQ in the germline V gene (reference sequence). The CDR3 is 13 amino acids. Trimming left V 6 bases short and J 8 bases short, with 16 bases between.

The sample holds many counts of this clonotype. V gene TRBV28 combines with J gene TRBJ2-4; the D gene is possibly TRBD1 (6 bases). The germline CDR1 and CDR2 sequences are MDHEN and SYDVKM. The CDR3 loop spans 16 amino acids. V lost 8 bases and J lost 1, with 18 bases in between. CDR3 sequence: CASGIQGALAKNIQYF. CDR3 in DNA: TGTGCCAGCGGCATACAGGGCGCCCTTGCCAAAAACATTCAGTACTTC.